The sequence of this T cell receptor (beta chain) was determined in a study of blood T cell repertoires in COVID-19. About the study: Specimens from acute and convalescent COVID-19 originated in the United States, Italy and Spain. T cells, B-cell-depleted T cells, or PBMCs supplied cDNA or gDNA.

CDR3 length equals 15 residues. The germline gives CDR1 SGDLS, CDR2 YYNGEE. The V and J ends lost 0 bases and 4 bases, in that order; junction bases with no gene match: 4. As handled by the study authors: Estimates of nucleated cell counts were drawn from the amplification of reference gene primers. Clones were read by immunoSEQ multiplex PCR, and TCRdb kept only the in-frame ones, dropping some. That table gives V, J and clone size, and the DNA gave D and trimming. The data hold some 260,000 clones, with approximately 89% observed a single time. During active infection, Seattle patients enrolled and were then monitored through disease.

The chain joins TRBV9 to TRBJ1-3; 7 bases align to TRBD1. The material sequenced was peripheral blood. This clonotype was obtained from a young woman with COVID-19, enrolled during active disease. CDR3 bases: TGTGCCAGCAGCGTAGGTGGGACAGAAGGAAACACCATATATTTT. Translation: CASSVGGTEGNTIYF.